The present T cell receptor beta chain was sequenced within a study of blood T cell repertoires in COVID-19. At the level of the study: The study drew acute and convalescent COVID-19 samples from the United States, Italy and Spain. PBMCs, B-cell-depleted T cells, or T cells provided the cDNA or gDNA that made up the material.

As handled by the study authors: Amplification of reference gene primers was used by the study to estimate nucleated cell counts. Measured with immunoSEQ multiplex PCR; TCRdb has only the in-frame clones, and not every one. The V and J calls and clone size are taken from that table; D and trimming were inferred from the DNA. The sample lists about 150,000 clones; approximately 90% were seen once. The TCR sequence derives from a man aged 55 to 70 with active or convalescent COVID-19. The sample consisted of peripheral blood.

The CDR3 region has the DNA TGTGCCAGCGGGTCGGGGTTCGGCTACACCTTC. It translates to CASGSGFGYTF. The gene calls are TRBV2 and TRBJ1-2; D is unclear. The CDR3 is made up of 11 amino acids. Germline V gene sequence: CDR1 SNHLY, CDR2 FYNNEI. Trimming stripped 8 bases from V and 8 bases from J, with 12 bases between. Full variable domain (rest looked up from reference TRBV2 and TRBJ1-2): EPEVTQTPSHQVTQMGQEVILRCVPISNHLYFYWYRQILGQKVEFLVSFYNNEISEKSEIFDDQFSVERPDGSNFTLKIRSTKLEDSAMYFCASGSGFGYTFGSGTRLTVV.